These 21 T cell receptor beta chains originate from one sample sequenced in a study of vaccination and CD4 T cells after COVID-19. The antigens these receptors bind are not known. Noted treatment: roughly ten-day PBMC culture with coronavirus spike peptide pools or control peptides (ViraFEST assay). Cultured CD4+ T-cell DNA underwent Oncomine TCR Beta short-read sequencing. TCRdb recomputed calls from the PCR reads with MiXCR, one row per CDR3 protein. The sample includes 15,000 to 20,000 distinct CDR3 sequences, 47% seen only once; the top ten take approximately 13%. The sequencing input was cultured CD4+ T cells from blood. Every receptor here comes from a human donor with COVID-19.

The chain links TRBV18 to TRBJ1-1, with D perhaps TRBD1 (6 bases). Trimming cost V 6 bases and J 4 bases, with 18 bases left between them. The V gene's germline CDR1 is KGHSH and CDR2 LQKENI. The CDR3 totals 15 residues. CDR3 nucleotides: TGTGCCAGCTCGCCGAGGGGGACGATGAGCACTGAAGCTTTCTTT. This codes for CASSPRGTMSTEAFF. Supplemented by reference TRBV18 and TRBJ1-1, the full variable domain reads NAGVMQNPRHLVRRRGQEARLRCSPMKGHSHVYWYRQLPEEGLKFMVYLQKENIIDESGMPKERFSAEFPKEGPSILRIQQVVRGDSAAYFCASSPRGTMSTEAFFGQGTRLTVV.

CDR3 DNA sequence: TGTGCCAGCAGCTTAGTTGGGACTAGCGGGGAACAAGAGACCCAGTACTTC. Protein product: CASSLVGTSGEQETQYF. The genes are TRBV7-9 and TRBJ2-5; 13 positions match TRBD2. Germline V gene data show CDR1 as SEHNR and CDR2 as FQNEAQ (reference sequence). There are 17 residues in the CDR3. With 1 base clipped from V and 2 bases from J, the junction kept 4 bases outside the gene matches.

The rearrangement links TRBV20-1 to TRBJ1-5; tentative D call: TRBD1 (5 bases). CDR3 length equals 14 residues. Germline V gene lookup returns CDR1 DFQATT and CDR2 SNEGSKA (reference sequence). V was shortened by 1 base and J by 4 bases, with 11 bases between the two germline ends. The CDR3 nucleotides are TGCAGTGCTAGAGTGGACAAGACAAATCAGCCCCAGCATTTT. It is translated as CSARVDKTNQPQHF.

This chain uses TRBV11-1 with TRBJ1-1, with no clear D. CDR3 length equals 13 residues. Trimming shortened V by 8 bases and J by 10 bases, and 20 bases separated the two germline ends. The germline CDR1 and CDR2 sequences are SGHAT and FQDESV (reference sequence). The CDR3 DNA sequence: TGTGCCAGCTCCCCCTCTCTCGGTGGCGGAGCTTTCTTT. Residues: CASSPSLGGGAFF.

The V gene is TRBV2, the J gene TRBJ1-3; possibly TRBD1 for D (6 bases). Trimming took off 6 bases at V and 3 bases at J, with 12 bases between the two ends. The CDR3 length is 14 residues. Per germline, CDR1 SNHLY and CDR2 FYNNEI. The CDR3 bases are TGTGCCAGCAGGGCCGGGGGGCTTGGAAACACCATATATTTT. Translated: CASRAGGLGNTIYF.

The J gene is TRBJ1-2, the V gene TRBV30; D is unclear. The germline V gene encodes CDR1 GTSNPN and CDR2 SVGIG (reference sequence). With 0 bases removed from V and 7 bases from J, the gap between germline ends came to 6 bases. This CDR3 spans 11 amino acids. Here the CDR3 reads CAWSVPGGYTF. In DNA form, the CDR3 reads TGTGCCTGGAGTGTACCCGGTGGCTACACCTTC. The full variable domain, with the rest looked up from reference TRBV30 and TRBJ1-2, is SQTIHQWPATLVQPVGSPLSLECTVEGTSNPNLYWYRQAAGRGLQLLFYSVGIGQISSEVPQNLSASRPQDRQFILSSKKLLLSDSGFYLCAWSVPGGYTFGSGTRLTVV.

The rearrangement uses TRBV20-1 and TRBJ2-5; no reliable D call. The germline V gene encodes CDR1 DFQATT and CDR2 SNEGSKA (reference sequence). This CDR3 has 13 residues. Trimming took 2 bases from V and 1 from J, leaving 8 bases between them. The CDR3 DNA is TGCAGTGCTAGACCCCTGGCCCAAGAGACCCAGTACTTC. Protein product: CSARPLAQETQYF.

J is TRBJ2-1 and V is TRBV7-2; unclear D gene. Between the trimmed V and J ends, which lost 3 bases and 10 bases, there was a span of 13 bases. CDR1 and CDR2 (germline): SGHTA, FQGNSA. The CDR3 is 13 amino acids. The CDR3 nucleotides are TGTGCCAGCAGCTTTTCGAGAGACGGGGAGCAGTTCTTC. It specifies CASSFSRDGEQFF.

The rearrangement joins TRBV7-2 to TRBJ1-1; 8 nucleotides match TRBD1. After removal of 5 bases from V and 2 bases from J, the junction contained 7 bases not matched to a gene. Germline lookup yields CDR1 SGHTA and CDR2 FQGNSA. This CDR3 region has 15 residues. The CDR3 sequence: CASSPHGTGNTEAFF. The CDR3 nucleotides read TGTGCCAGCAGCCCCCACGGGACAGGAAACACTGAAGCTTTCTTT.

The V call is TRBV11-3, the J call TRBJ2-7, with no clear D. The germline V gene has CDR1 SGHNT and CDR2 YENEEA. Deletions cut 0 bases from V and 5 bases from J, with 2 bases between. The CDR3 totals 11 residues. The CDR3: CASSLDHEQYF. For the CDR3, the DNA is TGTGCCAGCAGCTTAGATCACGAGCAGTACTTC.

This chain joins TRBV7-6 and TRBJ1-2; D might be TRBD1 (5 bases). Germline-derived CDR1 and CDR2 are SGHVS and FNYEAQ. The CDR3 covers 19 residues. V shed 4 bases and J shed 3 bases, with 27 bases lying between them. The CDR3 loop reads CASSSGLGTNLVGDYGYTF. Written as DNA, the CDR3 is TGTGCCAGCAGCTCCGGATTGGGGACGAACCTAGTAGGTGACTATGGCTACACCTTC.

The genes are TRBV18 and TRBJ2-3; TRBD2 is a possible D gene (6 bases). Germline V gene lookup returns CDR1 KGHSH and CDR2 LQKENI. Trimming left V 6 bases short and J 1 base short, with 11 bases between. The CDR3 contains 14 residues. In nucleotides, the CDR3 is TGTGCCAGCTCCCAGGGCGGGGGCACAGATACGCAGTATTTT. It yields the protein CASSQGGGTDTQYF.

This clonotype showed up just a few times. The chain uses TRBV20-1 and TRBJ2-7; 8 nucleotides match TRBD1. The CDR3 has 14 amino acids. Looked up from germline, CDR1 is DFQATT and CDR2 is SNEGSKA (reference sequence). V was clipped by 3 bases and J by 6 bases; unmatched bases: 10. The DNA for the CDR3 is TGCAGTGCTAGGCGGGACAGGTCGACTGGCGAGCAGTACTTC. It translates to CSARRDRSTGEQYF.

This rearrangement joins TRBV5-4 to TRBJ1-1; D gene uncertain. The CDR3 extends over 16 amino acids. Germline CDR1 and CDR2: SGHNT and YYREEE (reference sequence). V was clipped by 5 bases and J by 3 bases, with 20 bases between them. This CDR3 reads CASSPPRGRGHTEAFF. CDR3 DNA sequence: TGTGCCAGCAGTCCCCCTCGGGGTCGAGGGCACACTGAAGCTTTCTTT.

The rearrangement joins TRBV11-3 to TRBJ2-3, with D unresolved. V was cut by 3 bases and J by 2 bases, with 6 bases left in between. Germline V CDR1 and CDR2: SGHNT, YENEEA. The CDR3 runs 13 residues. The CDR3 DNA is TGTGCCAGCAGCTTTCCAGCCACAGATACGCAGTATTTT. Its protein product is CASSFPATDTQYF. The full variable domain, completed using reference TRBV11-3 and TRBJ2-3, is EAGVVQSPRYKIIEKKQPVAFWCNPISGHNTLYWYLQNLGQGPELLIRYENEEAVDDSQLPKDRFSAERLKGVDSTLKIQPAELGDSAVYLCASSFPATDTQYFGPGTRLTVL.

The V call is TRBV27, the J call TRBJ2-7; 9 bases align to TRBD1. The germline CDR1 and CDR2 sequences are MNHEY and SMNVEV (reference sequence). After removal of 9 bases from V and 3 bases from J, the junction contained 15 bases not matched to a gene. This CDR3 has 16 amino acids. As DNA, the CDR3 is TGTGCCAGTTCAAACCCGGGACAGGGAGCTTTCTACGAGCAGTACTTC. This translates into CASSNPGQGAFYEQYF.

This clonotype occurred a few times. V gene TRBV18 combines with J gene TRBJ1-2; 7 nucleotides line up with TRBD1. Trimming at V came to 6 bases and at J to 4 bases, leaving 11 bases not matched to a gene. The CDR3 contains 15 residues. CDR1 and CDR2 (germline): KGHSH, LQKENI. CDR3 sequence (DNA): TGTGCCAGCTCCCAAACCCGGGACAGAACCTATGGCTACACCTTC. Residues: CASSQTRDRTYGYTF.

This clonotype came up a few times. The DNA for the CDR3 is TGTGCCAGTAGTACCCGACAGGGGTCCAGAGAGACCCAGTACTTC. It translates to CASSTRQGSRETQYF. The J gene is TRBJ2-5, the V gene TRBV19; 8 bases line up with TRBD1. This CDR3 contains 15 residues. V was pared by 4 bases and J by 4 bases, with 8 bases of the junction left unmatched. Germline V gene data show CDR1 as LNHDA and CDR2 as SQIVND (reference sequence).

This clonotype was seen once. V gene TRBV7-9 combines with J gene TRBJ2-5; D gene ambiguous. In germline, CDR1 is SEHNR, CDR2 FQNEAQ (reference sequence). The V gene lost 2 bases and the J gene lost 0 bases, with 22 bases spanning the gap. The CDR3 extends over 19 amino acids. The CDR3 sequence is CASSLNLIRPKTNQETQYF. DNA for the CDR3: TGTGCCAGCAGCTTAAACCTCATCCGACCGAAGACCAACCAAGAGACCCAGTACTTC.

The genes are TRBV27 and TRBJ2-7; 9 bases are a match to TRBD1. With V trimmed by 3 bases and J by 2 bases, 8 bases remained unmatched. Germline V lookup: CDR1 MNHEY, CDR2 SMNVEV (reference sequence). There are 16 residues in the CDR3. CDR3 protein: CASSFLGTGRPYEQYF. The DNA of the CDR3 is TGTGCCAGCAGTTTCCTCGGGACAGGGCGGCCCTACGAGCAGTACTTC.

This clonotype was observed a handful of times. The chain joins TRBV6-2 or TRBV6-3 to TRBJ1-5; tentative D call: TRBD1 (6 bases). Trimming pared 10 bases from V and 3 bases from J, leaving 13 bases between. The CDR3 sequence is 13 residues long. The germline gives CDR1 MNHEY, CDR2 SVGEGT. The CDR3 region is CATRDRLNQPQHF. For the CDR3, the DNA is TGTGCCACGAGAGACAGGCTCAATCAGCCCCAGCATTTT.